The clone carrying this T cell receptor (beta chain) showed up many times. Its antigen is not identified. This record belongs to a study of post-analysis software for immune sequencing data. Study in general: There were relapsing-remitting, secondary progressive and progressive-relapsing multiple sclerosis among the disease courses included.

Broader study findings: Among multiple sclerosis patients, normalized Chao1 diversity was significantly below that of controls. Patients showed TRBV5-6, TRBV5-1 and TRBV20-1 among about five TRBV segments more frequent than in controls. Under the F measure, samples that were prepared in one batch clustered strongly together.

Unique-molecular-identifier-tagged TCR beta cDNA libraries were used. A population of roughly 0.95 to 10 million T cells gave rise to approximately 530,000 cDNA molecules. TCRdb redid the calling of the PCR reads with MiXCR, one entry per CDR3 protein. This table has some 450,000 distinct CDR3 sequences, approximately 45% appearing once. The germline gives CDR1 SGHVS, CDR2 FNYEAQ. The germline V and J ends were trimmed by 6 bases and 0 bases, with 15 bases remaining between them. The CDR3 is 15 amino acids. This receptor was identified in a girl aged 10 to 17 with multiple sclerosis. The chain links TRBV7-6 to TRBJ2-7; D ambiguous. The material sequenced was blood. The CDR3 sequence is CASSSTVDSSYEQYF. Written as DNA, the CDR3 is TGTGCCAGCAGTTCCACAGTGGATAGCTCCTACGAGCAGTACTTC.